These T cell receptor beta chains were read from a single sample in a study of CD8+CD57+ T cells in acquired aplastic anemia. TCRdb re-called the reads through MiXCR, storing one row per CDR3 protein. The repertoire holds approximately 95,000 distinct CDR3 sequences, with roughly two thirds as singletons. Sequenced input: sorted CD4+, CD8+, or CD8+CD57+ T cells (not recorded which) from PBMCs. The source of these receptors is a human donor with aplastic anemia. The CDR3 runs from the conserved cysteine through the conserved F or W. D genes are given only for firm matches. Part of the rows lack a size; the others show once, few, many or a class for expanded clones.

d_gene	abundance	v_gene	j_gene	CDR3aa	CDR3nt
-	-	TRBV7-8	TRBJ2-2	CASSPSNTGELFF	TGTGCCAGCAGCCCGTCGAACACCGGGGAGCTGTTTTTT
TRBD2	few	TRBV20-1	TRBJ2-3	CSAGLAGRDTQYF	TGCAGTGCGGGACTAGCGGGTAGGGATACGCAGTATTTT
-	-	TRBV15	TRBJ2-7	CATSREGLGSYEQYF	TGTGCCACCAGCAGAGAAGGTTTAGGCTCCTACGAGCAGTACTTC
TRBD2	medium-sized	TRBV10-3	TRBJ2-7	CAISDGSGSRYEQYF	TGTGCCATCAGTGACGGTAGCGGGAGCCGATACGAGCAGTACTTC
-	-	TRBV7-3	TRBJ2-1	CASSLTSDSSYNEQFF	TGTGCCAGCAGCTTAACGTCCGACAGTTCATACAATGAGCAGTTCTTC
TRBD1	few	TRBV20-1	TRBJ2-7	CSASRQGSYEQYF	TGCAGTGCTAGTCGACAGGGGTCCTACGAGCAGTACTTC
TRBD2	-	TRBV10-3	TRBJ2-1	CAISAGGLGNEQFF	TGTGCCATCAGTGCGGGAGGTTTAGGGAATGAGCAGTTCTTC
TRBD2	-	TRBV29-1	TRBJ2-1	CSVWTSGGYEQFF	TGCAGCGTGTGGACTAGCGGGGGGTACGAGCAGTTCTTC
-	-	TRBV19	TRBJ1-4	CASSTSGTRGWSNEKLFF	TGTGCCAGTAGTACTTCCGGGACAAGGGGATGGTCCAATGAAAAACTGTTTTTT
TRBD2	-	TRBV15	TRBJ2-7	CATSRDSFSGFSYEQYF	TGTGCCACCAGCAGAGATTCCTTTAGCGGGTTTTCCTACGAGCAGTACTTC
TRBD2	few	TRBV7-7	TRBJ2-1	CASSFAGGNEQFF	TGTGCTAGCAGCTTCGCGGGAGGGAATGAGCAGTTCTTC
TRBD1	-	TRBV24-1	TRBJ2-5	CATSDWDRGAGETQYF	TGTGCCACCAGTGATTGGGACAGGGGAGCGGGAGAGACCCAGTACTTC
-	-	TRBV7-9	TRBJ2-5	CASSLEGGQETQYF	TGTGCCAGCAGCTTAGAGGGCGGACAAGAGACCCAGTACTTC